The 7 T cell receptor beta chains below all came from one sample that was sequenced in a study of T cell repertoires in cytomegalovirus infection. TCRdb passed the reads through MiXCR, listing each CDR3 protein once. This table has roughly 60,000 distinct CDR3 sequences, approximately 36% appearing once. No antigen has been identified for these receptors. Sample: PBMCs, sequenced either directly or after in vitro stimulation (not recorded which). These receptors originate from a human donor in good health (CMV status not recorded). Some clones in this sample may be carry-over from other donors' samples.

The rearrangement uses TRBV11-2 and TRBJ2-3, with D tentatively TRBD2 (5 bases). In germline, CDR1 is SGHAT, CDR2 FQNNGV. V was cut by 3 bases and J by 5 bases, with 21 bases left in between. This CDR3 spans 17 amino acids. CDR3 coding DNA: TGTGCCAGCAGCTTGGAACAAGGACGAGGGAAGAAAGATACGCAGTATTTT. Its translation is CASSLEQGRGKKDTQYF.

The sample holds one count of this clonotype. This chain connects TRBV10-3 to TRBJ2-7, with D perhaps matching TRBD2 (6 bases). Trimming stripped 10 bases from V and 0 bases from J, with 10 bases between. Germline V CDR1 and CDR2: ENHRY, SYGVKD. The CDR3 has 12 residues. The CDR3 protein is CATGVSSYEQYF. CDR3 DNA sequence: TGTGCCACGGGAGTGAGCTCCTACGAGCAGTACTTC.

This clonotype was counted only a few times. The chain is built from TRBV7-9 and TRBJ2-1; the D gene could be TRBD1 or TRBD2 (5 bases each). The germline CDR1 and CDR2 sequences are SEHNR and FQNEAQ (reference sequence). Trimming shortened V by 1 base and J by 5 bases, and 12 bases separated the two germline ends. The CDR3 contains 15 residues. This CDR3 reads CASSLEWDPNNEQFF. Written as DNA, the CDR3 is TGTGCCAGCAGCTTAGAGTGGGACCCCAACAATGAGCAGTTCTTC. Filled out from reference TRBV7-9 and TRBJ2-1, the complete variable domain reads DTGVSQNPRHKITKRGQNVTFRCDPISEHNRLYWYRQTLGQGPEFLTYFQNEAQLEKSRLLSDRFSAERPKGSFSTLEIQRTEQGDSAMYLCASSLEWDPNNEQFFGPGTRLTVL.

This clonotype turned up a few times. The chain carries TRBV20-1 and TRBJ2-7; D might be TRBD1 or TRBD2, each matching 5 bases. This CDR3 is built from 14 residues. V lost 0 bases and J 9 bases, leaving 18 bases between the germline ends. CDR1 and CDR2 from the germline V gene are DFQATT and SNEGSKA (reference sequence). The DNA of the CDR3 is TGCAGTGCTAGAGATTGGGTCGGGACGGTTGCGCAGTACTTC. It codes for CSARDWVGTVAQYF.

The chain links TRBV25-1 to TRBJ2-2, with D maybe TRBD2 (5 bases). From germline, CDR1 is MGHDK and CDR2 SYGVNS. This CDR3 has 17 amino acids. V lost 6 bases to trimming and J lost 3 bases, with 20 bases between them. CDR3 region: CASSPPLKRSYTGELFF. The CDR3 nucleotides are TGTGCCAGCAGCCCACCTCTGAAGCGGAGCTACACCGGGGAGCTGTTTTTT. The entire variable domain, with the rest obtained from reference TRBV25-1 and TRBJ2-2, is as follows: EADIYQTPRYLVIGTGKKITLECSQTMGHDKMYWYQQDPGMELHLIHYSYGVNSTEKGDLSSESTVSRIRTEHFPLTLESARPSHTSQYLCASSPPLKRSYTGELFFGEGSRLTVL.

This clonotype was detected a few times. The rearrangement uses TRBV10-3 and TRBJ2-7; a weak D match, TRBD1 (5 bases). Germline V gene lookup returns CDR1 ENHRY and CDR2 SYGVKD. The CDR3 extends over 15 amino acids. V dropped 1 base and J dropped 2 bases, with 12 bases sitting between them. CDR3 sequence reads: CAISEFTGPTYEQYF. DNA for the CDR3: TGTGCCATCAGTGAGTTTACAGGTCCTACCTACGAGCAGTACTTC.

This clonotype has only a few counts. This rearrangement joins TRBV3-1 to TRBJ1-1; D is undetermined. Germline CDR1 LGHDT, CDR2 YNNKEL (reference sequence). Trimming cost V 4 bases and J 8 bases, with 11 bases left between them. The CDR3 is made up of 12 amino acids. In nucleotides, the CDR3 is TGTGCCAGCAGCCCATTGGGCCTCGAAGCTTTCTTT. This codes for CASSPLGLEAFF.